This T cell receptor beta chain was captured by sequencing in a study of cytomegalovirus exposure and HLA in healthy donors. V lost 6 bases to trimming and J lost 0 bases, with 12 bases between them. The CDR3 spans 16 residues. Germline V gene sequence: CDR1 SEHNR, CDR2 FQNEAQ (reference sequence). The PCR used 60 Vbeta and 13 Jbeta primers. Produced via immunoSEQ multiplex PCR; TCRdb's table is partial and in-frame only. The table lists some 130,000 clones, about 80% of them singletons. As for this clone: Its specificity is unknown.

Study outcomes and limitations: The authors judged a highly shared variant cluster likely a sequencing artifact. Later examination showed HLA-associated TCR beta chains had greater clonal expansion than equally common others.

The rearrangement joins TRBV7-9 to TRBJ2-6; D is perhaps TRBD1 (6 bases). This TCR was recovered from a man aged 25 to 40 in good health and CMV-seronegative. The material sequenced was PBMCs. As DNA, the CDR3 is TGTGCCAGCAGTGGACAGACCAACTCTGGGGCCAACGTCCTGACTTTC. The encoded protein is CASSGQTNSGANVLTF.